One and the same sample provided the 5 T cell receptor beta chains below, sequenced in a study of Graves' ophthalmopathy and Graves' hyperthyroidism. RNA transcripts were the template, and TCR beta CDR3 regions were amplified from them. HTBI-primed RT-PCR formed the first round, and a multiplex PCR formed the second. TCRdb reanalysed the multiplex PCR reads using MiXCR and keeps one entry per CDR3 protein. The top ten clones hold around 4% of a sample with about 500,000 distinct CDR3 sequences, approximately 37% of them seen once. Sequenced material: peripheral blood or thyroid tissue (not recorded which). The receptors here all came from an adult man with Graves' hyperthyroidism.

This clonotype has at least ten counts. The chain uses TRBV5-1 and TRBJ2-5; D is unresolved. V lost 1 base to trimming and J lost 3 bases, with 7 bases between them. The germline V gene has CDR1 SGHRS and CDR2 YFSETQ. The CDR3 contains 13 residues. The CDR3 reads CASSLPTEETQYF. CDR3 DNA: TGCGCCAGCAGCTTGCCGACGGAAGAGACCCAGTACTTC.

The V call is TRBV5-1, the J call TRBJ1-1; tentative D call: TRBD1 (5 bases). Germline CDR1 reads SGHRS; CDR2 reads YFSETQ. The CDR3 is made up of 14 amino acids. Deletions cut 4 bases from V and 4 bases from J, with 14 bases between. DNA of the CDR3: TGCGCCAGCAGCCAGGTAGTGGGGCCCACTGAAGCTTTCTTT. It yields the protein CASSQVVGPTEAFF.

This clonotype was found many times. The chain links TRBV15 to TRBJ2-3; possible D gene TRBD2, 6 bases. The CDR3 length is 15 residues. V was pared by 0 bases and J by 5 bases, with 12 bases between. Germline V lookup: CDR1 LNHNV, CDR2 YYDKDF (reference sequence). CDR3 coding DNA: TGTGCCACCAGCAGAGAGAGGAGGGGAGGAGATACGCAGTATTTT. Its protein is CATSRERRGGDTQYF. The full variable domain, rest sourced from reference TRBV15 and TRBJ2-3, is DAMVIQNPRYQVTQFGKPVTLSCSQTLNHNVMYWYQQKSSQAPKLLFHYYDKDFNNEADTPDNFQSRRPNTSFCFLDIRSPGLGDTAMYLCATSRERRGGDTQYFGPGTRLTVL.

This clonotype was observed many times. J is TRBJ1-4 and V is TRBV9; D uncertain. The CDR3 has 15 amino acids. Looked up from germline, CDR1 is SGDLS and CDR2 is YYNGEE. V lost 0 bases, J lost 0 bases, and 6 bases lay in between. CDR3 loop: CASSVGGATNEKLFF. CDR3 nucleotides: TGTGCCAGCAGCGTAGGGGGTGCAACTAATGAAAAACTGTTTTTT.

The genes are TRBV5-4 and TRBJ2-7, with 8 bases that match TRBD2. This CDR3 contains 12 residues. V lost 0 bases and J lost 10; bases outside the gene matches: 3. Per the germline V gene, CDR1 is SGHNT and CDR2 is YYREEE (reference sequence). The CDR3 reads CASSLGGTRQYF. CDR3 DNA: TGTGCCAGCAGCTTGGGAGGGACTAGACAGTACTTC.